The source of this T cell receptor beta chain is a study of graft-versus-host responses after intestinal transplantation. Study details: Multivisceral, liver-intestinal, or isolated intestinal grafts were transplanted into recipients. Every recipient underwent anti-thymocyte globulin induction, then tacrolimus and steroids for about three years.

In its sample, this clone was seen once. The antigen is undetermined. Study conclusions and caveats: Investigators detected GvH clones in recipient marrow, with some emerging earlier in ileum or blood. Declining HvG levels early post-transplant were linked to peak circulating GvH clone levels.

The data were produced by immunoSEQ multiplex PCR, yet TCRdb's version contains in-frame clones alone and is incomplete. Found here are roughly 46,000 clones, around 93% of them singletons; the top ten hold less than 6%. The germline V and J ends were trimmed by 4 bases and 6 bases, with 16 bases remaining between them. Germline V gene sequence: CDR1 GTSNPN, CDR2 SVGIG (reference sequence). The CDR3 consists of 13 residues. The V and J genes are TRBV30 and TRBJ2-7, with a possible D match to TRBD2 (5 bases). The sequences come from PBMCs, collected 750 to 850 days after a first intestinal transplant, on the day of a second. The TCR was taken from a human patient who received an intestinal transplant, so some T cells may come from the graft donor. In DNA, the CDR3 is TGTGCCTGGAACGATGAGGGCCTGGGCGAGCAGTACTTC. It is translated as CAWNDEGLGEQYF.